The rows below give T cell receptor beta chains drawn from one sample of a study of T cell repertoires in cytomegalovirus infection. TCRdb passed the reads through MiXCR, listing each CDR3 protein once. The data contain 200,000 or so distinct CDR3 sequences, approximately 38% of them singletons. For these TCRs, the target antigens are not known. The input for sequencing was CD8+ T cells from cultured PBMCs, taken from culture after CMV antigen stimulation. These receptors were obtained from a human donor in good health (CMV status not recorded). Some clones in this sample may be carry-over from other donors' samples. Both conserved end residues are part of each CDR3. A D gene is named only where the DNA matches it firmly. Clone size is stated in some rows and not others, as once, few, many or a class when expanded.

J gene,D gene,clone size,V gene,CDR3 protein,CDR3 DNA
TRBJ2-1,-,-,TRBV6-1,CASSASYGKKPSYNEQFF,TGTGCCAGCAGCGCTTCTTATGGGAAGAAACCCTCCTACAATGAGCAGTTCTTC
TRBJ2-5,-,-,TRBV27,CASSPGERQETQYF,TGTGCCAGCAGTCCCGGGGAGAGACAAGAGACCCAGTACTTC
TRBJ2-1,-,-,TRBV7-9,CASSFPPQGSYNEQFF,TGTGCCAGCAGCTTTCCCCCCCAGGGGTCCTACAATGAGCAGTTCTTC
TRBJ2-1,TRBD1,few,TRBV7-6,CASSLAPGQGPRDNEQFF,TGTGCTAGCAGCTTAGCGCCGGGACAGGGGCCCAGGGACAATGAGCAGTTCTTC
TRBJ2-3,TRBD1,few,TRBV24-1,CATSDLGQGVSDTQYF,TGTGCCACCAGTGATTTAGGACAGGGGGTATCGGATACGCAGTATTTT
TRBJ2-7,TRBD2,-,TRBV5-6,CASSPGTSWHEQYF,TGTGCCAGCAGCCCCGGGACTAGTTGGCACGAGCAGTACTTC
TRBJ2-3,TRBD2,few,TRBV7-4,CASSRKRTSDTQYF,TGTGCCAGCAGCCGGAAAAGGACTAGCGATACGCAGTATTTT
TRBJ1-1,-,many,TRBV6-4,CASATGPLASAFF,TGTGCCAGCGCCACCGGGCCACTAGCCTCGGCTTTCTTT
TRBJ2-3,-,-,TRBV15,CATSRDQLATDTQYF,TGTGCCACCAGCAGAGATCAGCTAGCCACAGATACGCAGTATTTT
TRBJ2-1,TRBD1,-,TRBV24-1,CATSDETGSIDEQFF,TGTGCCACCAGTGATGAGACAGGGAGCATCGATGAGCAGTTCTTC
TRBJ1-5,TRBD1,-,TRBV6-2/TRBV6-3,CASSYSGTVNQPQHF,TGTGCCAGCAGTTACTCCGGGACAGTGAATCAGCCACAGCATTTT
TRBJ1-1,-,-,TRBV27,CASSFTGGITEAFF,TGTGCCAGCAGTTTCACAGGAGGGATCACTGAAGCTTTCTTT
TRBJ2-2,TRBD1,-,TRBV27,CASLDRGLTGELFF,TGTGCCAGCCTCGACAGGGGACTCACCGGGGAGCTGTTTTTT
TRBJ2-7,TRBD2,-,TRBV10-3,CATIFRTSGRYYEQYF,TGTGCCACTATCTTCCGGACTAGCGGGAGGTACTACGAGCAGTACTTC
TRBJ2-3,-,few,TRBV11-1,CASSLARRRGTDTQYF,TGTGCCAGCAGCTTAGCGCGGCGGAGAGGTACAGATACGCAGTATTTT
TRBJ2-1,-,many,TRBV12-3/TRBV12-4,CASSRTYNEQFF,TGTGCCAGCAGCCGGACGTACAATGAGCAGTTCTTC
TRBJ2-1,TRBD1,few,TRBV10-3,CAISEGTGPGDRSYNEQFF,TGTGCCATCAGTGAGGGGACAGGCCCGGGGGATCGCTCCTACAATGAGCAGTTCTTC
TRBJ2-5,TRBD2,-,TRBV7-3,CASSPKRSGGTNQETQYF,TGTGCCAGCAGTCCCAAACGTAGCGGGGGGACCAACCAAGAGACCCAGTACTTC
TRBJ2-5,TRBD1,few,TRBV10-1,CASRPGQVTQETQYF,TGCGCCAGCAGACCGGGACAGGTTACTCAAGAGACCCAGTACTTC
TRBJ2-1,TRBD2,-,TRBV7-3,CASSLGLAGGLNEQFF,TGTGCCAGCAGCCTCGGACTAGCGGGAGGTTTGAATGAGCAGTTCTTC
TRBJ1-1,TRBD1,many,TRBV7-9,CASSSPGQGPEAFF,TGTGCCAGCAGTTCTCCGGGACAGGGGCCCGAAGCTTTCTTT
TRBJ1-1,TRBD1,few,TRBV7-8,CASSPTIFTGGGRKTEAFF,TGTGCCAGCAGCCCCACAATATTTACAGGGGGCGGTAGGAAGACTGAAGCTTTCTTT
TRBJ2-1,TRBD2,many,TRBV7-6,CASSLGVGRADYEQFF,TGTGCCAGCAGCTTAGGGGTCGGGAGGGCCGACTATGAGCAGTTCTTC
TRBJ2-2,TRBD2,few,TRBV7-6,CASSLVPGLVGTGELFF,TGTGCCAGCAGCTTGGTTCCGGGACTAGTTGGCACCGGGGAGCTGTTTTTT
TRBJ2-3,TRBD2,-,TRBV7-2,CASSSSGGAGDTQYF,TGTGCCAGCAGCTCTAGCGGGGGGGCCGGAGATACGCAGTATTTT
TRBJ2-5,-,few,TRBV6-1,CASGDFQETQYF,TGTGCCAGCGGGGACTTTCAAGAGACCCAGTACTTC
TRBJ2-3,-,-,TRBV20-1,CSARDVKGVSTDTQYF,TGCAGTGCTAGAGATGTTAAGGGGGTTAGCACAGATACGCAGTATTTT
TRBJ2-3,-,-,TRBV29-1,CSVADDRTDTQYF,TGCAGCGTTGCGGACGATCGCACAGATACGCAGTATTTT
TRBJ2-1,TRBD2,few,TRBV6-5,CASKTSGDHEQFF,TGTGCCAGCAAGACTAGCGGGGACCATGAGCAGTTCTTC
TRBJ1-5,TRBD1,few,TRBV7-9,CATAGTGAIQPQHF,TGTGCCACCGCGGGGACAGGGGCTATCCAGCCCCAGCATTTT
TRBJ1-1,TRBD1,-,TRBV7-3,CASSREDRGQTEAFF,TGTGCCAGCAGCCGAGAGGACAGGGGGCAAACTGAAGCTTTCTTT
TRBJ2-7,TRBD2,-,TRBV2,CASSAPSGRRDEQYF,TGTGCCAGCAGTGCCCCAAGCGGGAGAAGGGACGAGCAGTACTTC
TRBJ2-1,-,once,TRBV7-8,CASSFTQEQFF,TGTGCCAGCAGCTTCACGCAGGAGCAGTTCTTC
TRBJ1-1,-,few,TRBV15,CATSWWDGTEAFF,TGTGCCACCAGCTGGTGGGACGGTACTGAAGCTTTCTTT
TRBJ1-2,TRBD1,few,TRBV12-5,CASGWGSGGLHPYGYTF,TGTGCTAGTGGTTGGGGCTCAGGGGGCCTACACCCCTATGGCTACACCTTC
TRBJ2-2,TRBD1,once,TRBV7-6,CASIAQQGIGELFF,TGTGCCAGCATCGCGCAACAGGGGATCGGGGAGCTGTTTTTT
TRBJ2-1,TRBD2,-,TRBV12-3/TRBV12-4,CASSEILAAIYNEQFF,TGTGCCAGCAGTGAGATACTAGCGGCGATATACAATGAGCAGTTCTTC
TRBJ2-1,-,few,TRBV7-3,CASSLAGSNEQFF,TGTGCCAGCAGCTTAGCGGGGAGCAATGAGCAGTTCTTC
TRBJ2-1,TRBD2,-,TRBV27,CASSLSRGETYNEQFF,TGTGCCAGCAGTTTATCACGGGGGGAAACCTACAATGAGCAGTTCTTC
TRBJ1-6,TRBD1,-,TRBV5-6,CASSFGTGSNSPLHF,TGTGCCAGCAGCTTCGGGACAGGGAGTAATTCACCCCTCCACTTT
TRBJ1-2,-,-,TRBV19,CASSMRMAGANYGYTF,TGTGCCAGTAGTATGAGAATGGCAGGAGCTAACTATGGCTACACCTTC
TRBJ2-6,TRBD1,-,TRBV7-6,CASSLGTGGSGANVLTF,TGTGCCAGCAGCTTAGGGACAGGGGGCTCTGGGGCCAACGTCCTGACTTTC
TRBJ2-3,-,few,TRBV7-9,CASSLRQAGTDTQYF,TGTGCCAGCAGCTTACGACAGGCCGGCACAGATACGCAGTATTTT
TRBJ1-5,TRBD1,-,TRBV7-8,CASSSYPGTGGIEAQHF,TGTGCCAGCAGCTCGTATCCCGGGACAGGGGGGATTGAGGCCCAGCATTTT
TRBJ2-5,-,many,TRBV7-6,CASSLDTRGETQYF,TGTGCCAGCAGCTTAGATACCCGGGGAGAGACCCAGTACTTC
TRBJ2-1,TRBD1,-,TRBV6-4,CASSDSTGGNVQFF,TGTGCCAGCAGTGACTCGACAGGGGGCAATGTGCAGTTCTTC
TRBJ2-7,-,few,TRBV7-9,CASSFDRQRFEQYF,TGTGCCAGCAGTTTTGACAGGCAAAGGTTCGAGCAGTACTTC
TRBJ2-1,TRBD2,few,TRBV7-6,CASSPSGGARYNEQFF,TGTGCCAGCAGCCCTAGCGGGGGAGCTAGGTACAATGAGCAGTTCTTC
TRBJ2-2,-,-,TRBV6-8,CASSYSKPFQTGELFF,TGTGCCAGCAGTTACTCCAAGCCCTTCCAGACCGGGGAGCTGTTTTTT